What follows are 27 T cell receptor beta chains derived from one specimen sequenced in a study of T cells in Graves' hyperthyroidism and ophthalmopathy. Amplified TCR beta CDR3 regions came from RNA transcripts. The HTBI set primed first-round TCR CDR3 RT-PCR. TCRdb processed the multiplex PCR reads anew with MiXCR; each CDR3 protein has one entry. In the table there are 500,000 to 800,000 distinct CDR3 sequences, roughly 14% of which are singletons. Input material: blood. Receptors were obtained from a woman in her fifties or sixties with Graves' ophthalmopathy.

This clonotype was picked up many times. The chain uses TRBV6-1 and TRBJ2-5; D ambiguous. CDR1 MNHNS and CDR2 SASEGT come from the germline V gene. The CDR3 length is 13 residues. V dropped 7 bases and J dropped 2 bases, with 11 bases sitting between them. The CDR3 here is CASTLTLQETQYF. In DNA, the CDR3 is TGTGCCAGCACTTTGACGTTGCAAGAGACCCAGTACTTC.

The rearrangement joins TRBV6-2 or TRBV6-3 to TRBJ2-7, with 9 bases that match TRBD1. V shed 10 bases and J 3 bases; nucleotides not matched to a gene: 1. The CDR3 consists of 11 residues. Germline CDR1 is MNHEY and CDR2 is SVGEGT. In DNA, the CDR3 is TGTGCCACGACAGGGGGCTACGAGCAGTACTTC. Translated, it gives CATTGGYEQYF.

This clonotype was counted ten times or more. The CDR3: CSARGLAGTNEQFF. The CDR3 DNA reads TGCAGTGCTAGAGGACTAGCGGGCACCAATGAGCAGTTCTTC. This chain connects TRBV20-1 to TRBJ2-1; TRBD2 matches 10 bases. The CDR3 consists of 14 residues. Germline assignment: CDR1 DFQATT and CDR2 SNEGSKA (reference sequence). The V gene end was trimmed by 1 base and the J gene end by 6 bases; junction bases not matched to a gene: 3.

This clonotype was seen repeatedly, ten times or more. V and J are TRBV6-1 and TRBJ2-5; TRBD2 might be the D (5 bases). In germline, CDR1 is MNHNS, CDR2 SASEGT. Trimming took 5 bases from V and 5 from J, leaving 15 bases between them. This CDR3 has 14 residues. Here the CDR3 reads CASSYGTRRETQYF. The CDR3 coding sequence is TGTGCCAGCAGTTACGGCACTAGGAGGGAGACCCAGTACTTC.

This clonotype was counted at least ten times. The chain links TRBV30 to TRBJ2-1; D assignment may be TRBD1 or TRBD2 (5 bases each). From germline, CDR1 is GTSNPN and CDR2 SVGIG (reference sequence). The V end was cut by 2 bases, the J end by 0 bases, with 11 bases between. This CDR3 contains 15 residues. CDR3 residues: CAWSWDDSSYNEQFF. The CDR3 coding sequence is TGTGCCTGGAGTTGGGACGATAGCTCCTACAATGAGCAGTTCTTC. The variable domain in full, completed from reference TRBV30 and TRBJ2-1, reads SQTIHQWPATLVQPVGSPLSLECTVEGTSNPNLYWYRQAAGRGLQLLFYSVGIGQISSEVPQNLSASRPQDRQFILSSKKLLLSDSGFYLCAWSWDDSSYNEQFFGPGTRLTVL.

V and J are TRBV6-2 or TRBV6-3 and TRBJ2-1, with 9 bases fitting TRBD1. This CDR3 has 13 amino acids. Per the germline V gene, CDR1 is MNHEY and CDR2 is SVGEGT. V was pared by 5 bases and J by 12 bases, with 8 bases of the junction left unmatched. The CDR3 loop reads CASSRPRDRVQFF. CDR3 bases: TGTGCCAGCAGTCGTCCCCGGGACAGGGTGCAGTTCTTC.

This clonotype has ten or more counts. The genes are TRBV5-1 and TRBJ2-3, with D unclear. V was trimmed by 0 bases and J by 6 bases, leaving 5 bases between them. Per germline, CDR1 SGHRS and CDR2 YFSETQ. The CDR3 is 12 amino acids. The CDR3 DNA is TGCGCCAGCAGCTTGGTTCTTGATACGCAGTATTTT. Its translation: CASSLVLDTQYF.

This clonotype has ten or more counts. The chain couples TRBV14 to TRBJ2-1, with 8 bases matching TRBD2. J was trimmed by 0 bases and V by 2 bases; bases with no gene match: 6. CDR3 length: 17 amino acids. In germline, CDR1 is SGHDN, CDR2 FVKESK. CDR3 nucleotides: TGTGCCAGCAGCCAACGTGGCGGGAGGAGCTCCTACAATGAGCAGTTCTTC. Protein product: CASSQRGGRSSYNEQFF. Using reference TRBV14 and TRBJ2-1 for the parts outside the CDR3, the full variable domain is EAGVTQFPSHSVIEKGQTVTLRCDPISGHDNLYWYRRVMGKEIKFLLHFVKESKQDESGMPNNRFLAERTGGTYSTLKVQPAELEDSGVYFCASSQRGGRSSYNEQFFGPGTRLTVL.

This clonotype was counted many times. The junction departs from the called germline gene at one end, perhaps through a read error. J is TRBJ2-7 and V is TRBV2; unclear D gene. The CDR3 totals 12 residues. The germline CDR1 and CDR2 sequences are SNHLY and FYNNEI. The CDR3 DNA reads TGTGCCAGCCGTGACCTAGATTCCGAGCAGTACTTC. It translates to CASRDLDSEQYF. The whole variable domain, filled in from reference TRBV2 and TRBJ2-7, reads EPEVTQTPSHQVTQMGQEVILRCVPISNHLYFYWYRQILGQKVEFLVSFYNNEISEKSEIFDDQFSVERPDGSNFTLKIRSTKLEDSAMYFCASRDLDSEQYFGPGTRLTVT.

This clonotype came up a few times. One end of the junction does not line up with germline, which may come from a read error. The rearrangement uses TRBV18 and TRBJ2-7, with 7 bases aligning to TRBD2. Looked up from germline, CDR1 is KGHSH and CDR2 is LQKENI. The CDR3 covers 18 residues. CDR3 nucleotide sequence: TGTGCCAGCTCACCGTCCCATCGGTTGCGGGAGATCCCCTACGGGCAGTACTTC. Protein: CASSPSHRLREIPYGQYF.

This clonotype was recorded a few times. The chain recombines TRBV4-2 with TRBJ1-5; D may be TRBD1 (5 bases). CDR3 length: 14 amino acids. Per germline, CDR1 LGHNA and CDR2 YNFKEQ. The ends were cut back, 7 bases at V and 1 base at J, with 11 bases in the middle. The CDR3 DNA reads TGTGCCAGCACCCCGGGGCTCAGCAATCAGCCCCAGCATTTT. Its protein is CASTPGLSNQPQHF.

J is TRBJ1-5 and V is TRBV6-1; D is possibly TRBD1 (5 bases). Deletions cut 4 bases from V and 2 bases from J, with 9 bases between. This CDR3 region has 14 residues. Germline CDR1 MNHNS, CDR2 SASEGT. The DNA of the CDR3 is TGTGCCAGCAGTGCCATGACAGGCAATCAGCCCCAGCATTTT. It yields the protein CASSAMTGNQPQHF.

This clonotype was seen at least ten times. The chain carries TRBV24-1 and TRBJ2-1; TRBD2 matches at 9 bases. CDR1 is KGHDR, CDR2 SFDVKD, per germline. With V trimmed by 5 bases and J by 9 bases, 4 bases remained unmatched. The CDR3 loop spans 13 amino acids. The CDR3 region has the DNA TGTGCCACCAGTGGGCTAGCGGGAAGTGAGCAGTTCTTC. Translation gives CATSGLAGSEQFF.

CDR3 sequence (DNA): TGTGCCAGTAGATGGCGGTCGGATCAGCCCCAGCATTTT. Protein product: CASRWRSDQPQHF. V usage is TRBV19 and J usage is TRBJ1-5; D not resolved. From germline, CDR1 is LNHDA and CDR2 SQIVND (reference sequence). The V end lost 6 bases, the J end lost 5 bases, and 11 bases lay between the germline ends. The length of the CDR3 is 13 residues.

The rearrangement links TRBV6-1 to TRBJ2-6, with 7 bases that match TRBD2. The trim removed 4 bases at V and 1 base at J, leaving 10 bases unmatched. The CDR3 contains 18 residues. Germline CDR1 is MNHNS and CDR2 is SASEGT. The CDR3 protein is CASSAQLTGGSGANVLTF. CDR3 coding DNA: TGTGCCAGCAGTGCCCAGTTAACGGGAGGATCTGGGGCCAACGTCCTGACTTTC.

This clonotype occurred many times. CDR3 DNA sequence: TGTGCCAGCAGTCAAAAATACGAGCAGTACTTC. It codes for CASSQKYEQYF. The genes are TRBV12-3 or TRBV12-4 and TRBJ2-7; D is unresolved. Trimming cost V 5 bases and J 4 bases, with 6 bases left between them. This CDR3 comprises 11 residues.

In this sample, this clonotype turned up a few times. The chain couples TRBV19 to TRBJ2-7, with D possibly TRBD1 on 6 matching bases. Germline V gene data show CDR1 as LNHDA and CDR2 as SQIVND (reference sequence). The ends were cut back, 6 bases at V and 1 base at J, with 10 bases in the middle. The CDR3 covers 13 residues. The CDR3 region is CASRRQESYEQYF. Here the CDR3 DNA reads TGTGCCAGTAGACGACAGGAATCCTACGAGCAGTACTTC.

This clonotype was counted many times. The chain couples TRBV13 to TRBJ1-1; D uncertain. Trimming shortened V by 6 bases and J by 0 bases, and 14 bases separated the two germline ends. The CDR3 is 15 amino acids. Germline V lookup: CDR1 PRHDT, CDR2 FYEKMQ (reference sequence). The CDR3 bases are TGTGCCAGCAGTCACCTCAGGCAGGTGAACACTGAAGCTTTCTTT. Amino acids: CASSHLRQVNTEAFF.

The CDR3 DNA sequence: TGTGCCAGCAGCCCTCACGGCGGGGGTCGTAAATCAGATACGCAGTATTTT. It specifies CASSPHGGGRKSDTQYF. The chain combines TRBV4-2 with TRBJ2-3; 7 bases fit TRBD2. The CDR3 contains 17 residues. V was pared by 4 bases and J by 4 bases, with 14 bases of the junction left unmatched. CDR1 and CDR2 (germline): LGHNA, YNFKEQ.

There are many counts of this clonotype. The chain is built from TRBV28 and TRBJ2-3; 10 bases agree with TRBD1. CDR1 MDHEN and CDR2 SYDVKM come from the germline V gene. CDR3 size: 19 residues. J lost 4 bases, V lost 3 bases, and 16 bases had no gene match. The CDR3 DNA follows: TGTGCCAGCAGTTTCGACAGGGGGCAGGGGAGTGTTCAGGCAGATACGCAGTATTTT. Its translation: CASSFDRGQGSVQADTQYF.

In its sample, this clonotype was seen a few times. The rearrangement joins TRBV6-1 to TRBJ2-5; TRBD1 aligns across 7 bases. Germline V gives CDR1 MNHNS, CDR2 SASEGT. The CDR3 runs 16 residues. V dropped 5 bases and J dropped 0; count of bases not matched to a gene: 9. The CDR3 coding sequence is TGTGCCAGCAGTACAGGGGTTCCCTCCTACCAAGAGACCCAGTACTTC. Its translation is CASSTGVPSYQETQYF.

This clonotype was picked up many times. This rearrangement joins TRBV9 to TRBJ2-1, with D tentatively TRBD2 (6 bases). CDR1 and CDR2 (germline): SGDLS, YYNGEE. The CDR3 sequence is 18 residues long. Trimming shortened V by 6 bases and J by 2 bases, and 24 bases separated the two germline ends. CDR3 region: CASTPRSSGGRTYNEQFF. CDR3 nucleotides: TGTGCCAGCACCCCGAGGAGTAGCGGAGGCCGAACCTACAATGAGCAGTTCTTC.

There are many counts of this clonotype. This rearrangement joins TRBV20-1 to TRBJ1-5, with D maybe TRBD1 (6 bases). Between the trimmed V and J ends, which lost 1 base and 6 bases, there was a span of 10 bases. Per the germline V gene, CDR1 is DFQATT and CDR2 is SNEGSKA (reference sequence). The CDR3 runs to 13 residues. CDR3 coding DNA: TGCAGTGCTAGAGTTGGGGGCAGTCAGCCCCAGCATTTT. Translated, it gives CSARVGGSQPQHF.

The table lists this clonotype with a few counts. The rearrangement uses TRBV10-3 and TRBJ2-3; TRBD2 aligns across 7 bases. Germline CDR1 and CDR2: ENHRY and SYGVKD. The CDR3 sequence is 15 residues long. Losses at the gene ends were 5 bases for V and 0 bases for J; bases not matched to a gene: 5. The chain's CDR3 is CAISPLAASTDTQYF. The CDR3 region has the DNA TGTGCCATCAGTCCGCTAGCGGCTAGCACAGATACGCAGTATTTT.

This clonotype was detected many times. This sequence joins TRBV6-1 and TRBJ2-5, with D possibly being TRBD2 (7 bases). The V gene's germline CDR1 is MNHNS and CDR2 SASEGT. Trimming removed 7 bases at V and 2 bases at J, with 35 bases between. This CDR3 region has 21 residues. The CDR3 coding sequence is TGTGCCAGCACTTTTCGAGGGGGGCGCGGGGGATCCAAGACTCTTCAAGAGACCCAGTACTTC. Residues: CASTFRGGRGGSKTLQETQYF.

This chain uses TRBV7-3 with TRBJ1-6; D unclear. The CDR3 runs 15 residues. Germline CDR1 SGHTA, CDR2 FQGTGA. The V end was cut by 1 base, the J end by 12 bases, with 16 bases between. This CDR3 is CASSLIGSPRVPLHF. CDR3 coding DNA: TGTGCCAGCAGCTTAATCGGATCTCCGAGGGTACCCCTCCACTTT.

The chain couples TRBV7-2 to TRBJ2-1, with 7 bases identical to TRBD2. Germline loops: CDR1 SGHTA, CDR2 FQGNSA. V lost 6 bases, J lost 7 bases, and 9 bases stayed unmatched. This CDR3 spans 14 amino acids. Here the CDR3 reads CASRRERDSNEQFF. In DNA, the CDR3 is TGTGCCAGCAGGCGGGAGCGGGACTCAAATGAGCAGTTCTTC.